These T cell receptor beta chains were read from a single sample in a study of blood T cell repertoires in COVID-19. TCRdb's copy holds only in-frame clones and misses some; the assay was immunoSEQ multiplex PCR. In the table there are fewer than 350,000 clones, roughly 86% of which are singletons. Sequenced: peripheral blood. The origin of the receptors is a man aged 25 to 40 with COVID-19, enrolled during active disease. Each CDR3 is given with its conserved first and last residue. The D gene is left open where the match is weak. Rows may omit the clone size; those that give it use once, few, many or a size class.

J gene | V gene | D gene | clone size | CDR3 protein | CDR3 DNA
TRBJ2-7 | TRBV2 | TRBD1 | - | CASSDGQGNYEQYF | TGTGCCAGCAGTGACGGACAGGGGAATTACGAGCAGTACTTC
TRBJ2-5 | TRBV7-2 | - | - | CASSLVGGTETQYF | TGTGCCAGCAGCTTAGTGGGGGGAACGGAGACCCAGTACTTC
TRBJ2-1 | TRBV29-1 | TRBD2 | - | CSVEDTSGRGDEQFF | TGCAGCGTTGAAGATACTAGCGGGAGGGGCGATGAGCAGTTCTTC
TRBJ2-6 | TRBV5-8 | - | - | CASSLGHSGANVLTF | TGTGCCAGCAGTCTGGGACACTCTGGGGCCAACGTCCTGACTTTC
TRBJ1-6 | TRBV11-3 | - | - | CASVILGSINSPLHF | TGTGCCAGCGTAATACTAGGGTCTATCAATTCACCCCTCCACTTT
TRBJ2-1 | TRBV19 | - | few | CASSTRDNEQFF | TGTGCCAGTAGTACCCGGGACAATGAGCAGTTCTTC
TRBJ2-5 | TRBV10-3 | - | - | CAIRNSNSNVMEETQYF | TGTGCCATCAGAAACAGTAACAGCAACGTTATGGAAGAGACCCAGTACTTC
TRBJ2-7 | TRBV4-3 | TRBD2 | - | CASSRGLAGVYEQYF | TGCGCCAGCAGCCGAGGACTAGCGGGAGTCTACGAGCAGTACTTC
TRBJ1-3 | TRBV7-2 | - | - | CASSLTPRNTIYF | TGTGCCAGCAGCTTAACTCCCCGAAACACCATATATTTT
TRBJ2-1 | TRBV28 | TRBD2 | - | CASIPAGANNEQFF | TGTGCCAGCATCCCAGCGGGAGCTAACAATGAGCAGTTCTTC
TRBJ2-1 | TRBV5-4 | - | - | CASSLNPGWRYNEQFF | TGTGCCAGCAGCTTGAATCCAGGGTGGCGATACAATGAGCAGTTCTTC
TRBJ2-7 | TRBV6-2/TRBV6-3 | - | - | CASSYLGGGPHEQYF | TGTGCCAGCAGTTATCTAGGTGGGGGCCCCCACGAGCAGTACTTC
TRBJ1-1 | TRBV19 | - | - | CASSISENTEAFF | TGTGCCAGTAGTATTAGTGAGAACACTGAAGCTTTCTTT
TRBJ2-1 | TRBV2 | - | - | CASAKQSGSYNEQFF | TGTGCCAGCGCAAAGCAGTCGGGCTCCTACAATGAGCAGTTCTTC
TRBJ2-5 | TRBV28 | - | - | CASSAFRTDGEETQYF | TGTGCCAGCAGTGCCTTTCGAACAGACGGTGAAGAGACCCAGTACTTC
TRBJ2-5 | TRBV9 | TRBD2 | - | CASSPGTSGGAGQETQYF | TGTGCCAGCAGCCCTGGGACTAGCGGGGGGGCCGGCCAAGAGACCCAGTACTTC
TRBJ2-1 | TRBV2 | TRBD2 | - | CASRRTSGSYNEQFF | TGTGCCAGCCGTAGGACTAGCGGCTCCTACAATGAGCAGTTCTTC
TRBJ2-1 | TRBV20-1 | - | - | CSASLTRNNEQFF | TGCAGTGCTAGTCTAACTAGAAACAATGAGCAGTTCTTC
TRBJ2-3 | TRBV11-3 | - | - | CASSLSFFTDTQYF | TGTGCCAGCAGCTTATCCTTCTTCACAGATACGCAGTATTTT
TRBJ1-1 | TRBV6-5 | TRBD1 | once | CASSLGQGFGNTEAFF | TGTGCCAGCAGTTTGGGACAGGGCTTCGGGAACACTGAAGCTTTCTTT
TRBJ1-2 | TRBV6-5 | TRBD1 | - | CASSRDRGYGYTF | TGTGCCAGCAGTCGGGACAGGGGCTATGGCTACACCTTC
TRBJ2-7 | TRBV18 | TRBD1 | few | CASSLGQGPYYEQYF | TGTGCCAGCTCATTGGGACAGGGTCCTTACTACGAGCAGTACTTC
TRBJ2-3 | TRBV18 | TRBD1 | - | CASSPRQGVVTDTQYF | TGTGCCAGCTCACCGAGACAGGGAGTAGTAACAGATACGCAGTATTTT
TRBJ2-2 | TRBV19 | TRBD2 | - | CANAWREVNTGELFF | TGTGCCAACGCATGGCGGGAGGTGAACACCGGGGAGCTGTTTTTT
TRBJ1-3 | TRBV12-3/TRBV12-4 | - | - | CASSYNGNTIYF | TGTGCCAGCAGTTACAACGGAAACACCATATATTTT
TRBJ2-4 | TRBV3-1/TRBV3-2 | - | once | CASSRGGTENIQYF | TGTGCCAGCAGCCGAGGGGGTACCGAAAACATTCAGTACTTC
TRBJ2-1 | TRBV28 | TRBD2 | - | CASSSYGTSQYEQFF | TGTGCCAGCAGTTCCTACGGGACTAGCCAGTATGAGCAGTTCTTC
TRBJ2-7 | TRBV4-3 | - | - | CASSHHARGRAVYEQYF | TGCGCCAGCAGCCACCACGCTAGGGGTAGGGCGGTCTACGAGCAGTACTTC
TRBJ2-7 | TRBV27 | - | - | CASSTGVAYEQYF | TGTGCCAGCAGTACCGGTGTGGCCTACGAGCAGTACTTC
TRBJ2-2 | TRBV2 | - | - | CASSLLWTGELFF | TGTGCCAGCAGTCTACTGTGGACCGGGGAGCTGTTTTTT
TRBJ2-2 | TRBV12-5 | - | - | CASGWGPSYSTGELFF | TGTGCTAGTGGTTGGGGGCCGAGCTATTCCACCGGGGAGCTGTTTTTT
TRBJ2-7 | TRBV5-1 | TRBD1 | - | CASSLASGTGVYEQYF | TGCGCCAGCAGCTTGGCCTCTGGGACAGGGGTCTACGAGCAGTACTTC
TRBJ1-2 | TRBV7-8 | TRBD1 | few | CASSLEGTGIYGYTF | TGTGCCAGCAGCTTAGAAGGGACAGGGATTTATGGCTACACCTTC
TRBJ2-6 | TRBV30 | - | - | CAWSTGANVLTF | TGTGCCTGGAGTACAGGGGCCAACGTCCTGACTTTC
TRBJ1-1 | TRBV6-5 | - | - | CASSSQPGGQTEAFF | TGTGCCAGCAGTTCCCAACCCGGGGGGCAGACTGAAGCTTTCTTT
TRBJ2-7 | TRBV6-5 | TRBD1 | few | CASRGQGLIYEQYF | TGTGCCAGTAGGGGACAGGGCTTGATCTACGAGCAGTACTTC
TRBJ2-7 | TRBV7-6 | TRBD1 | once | CASSRQGAQNEQYF | TGTGCCAGCAGCCGACAGGGGGCCCAGAACGAGCAGTACTTC
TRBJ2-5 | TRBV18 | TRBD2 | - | CASSPSGSQETQYF | TGTGCCAGCTCACCTAGCGGGAGCCAAGAGACCCAGTACTTC
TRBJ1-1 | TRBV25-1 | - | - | CASSHRGQLNTEAFF | TGTGCCAGCAGTCATAGGGGTCAGTTGAACACTGAAGCTTTCTTT
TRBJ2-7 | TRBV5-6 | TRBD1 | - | CASSLTGGRYEQYF | TGTGCCAGCAGCTTGACAGGGGGCAGGTACGAGCAGTACTTC
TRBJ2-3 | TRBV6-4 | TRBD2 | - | CASSVSSGGTDTQYF | TGTGCCAGCAGTGTTAGTAGCGGGGGCACAGATACGCAGTATTTT
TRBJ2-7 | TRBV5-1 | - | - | CASSPSTGMDYEQYF | TGCGCCAGCAGCCCGTCAACAGGGATGGACTACGAGCAGTACTTC
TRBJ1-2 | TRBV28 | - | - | CASTESRDGYTF | TGTGCCAGCACTGAGTCTCGGGATGGCTACACCTTC
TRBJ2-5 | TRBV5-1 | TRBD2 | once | CASSPGTSGGIETQYF | TGCGCCAGCAGCCCAGGGACTAGCGGAGGTATAGAGACCCAGTACTTC
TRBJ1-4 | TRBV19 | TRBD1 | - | CASGRQGASEKLFF | TGTGCCAGCGGTAGACAGGGGGCTTCTGAAAAACTGTTTTTT
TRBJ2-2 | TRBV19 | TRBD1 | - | CASTFTGTGNTGELFF | TGTGCCAGTACCTTCACCGGGACAGGGAACACCGGGGAGCTGTTTTTT
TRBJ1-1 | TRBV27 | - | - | CASSWTGGSPDEAFF | TGTGCCAGCAGTTGGACCGGGGGGTCCCCAGATGAAGCTTTCTTT
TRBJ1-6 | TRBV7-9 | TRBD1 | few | CASSFLDRDKSSYNSPLHF | TGTGCCAGCAGCTTCCTAGACAGGGATAAAAGCTCCTATAATTCACCCCTCCACTTT
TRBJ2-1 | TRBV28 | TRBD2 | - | CASHSRTGLADEQFF | TGTGCCAGCCACTCCCGTACCGGACTAGCGGATGAGCAGTTCTTC
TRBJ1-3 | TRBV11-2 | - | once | CASSRHPDRTISGNTIYF | TGTGCCAGCAGCCGGCATCCCGACAGGACAATCTCTGGAAACACCATATATTTT
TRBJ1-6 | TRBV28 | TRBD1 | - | CASRSGTGVSPLHF | TGTGCCAGCAGATCGGGGACAGGGGTCTCACCCCTCCACTTT
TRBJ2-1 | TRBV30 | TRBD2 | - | CAWSAGTSGEQFF | TGTGCCTGGAGTGCGGGGACTAGCGGTGAGCAGTTCTTC
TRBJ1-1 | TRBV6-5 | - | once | CASRTTGNTEAFF | TGTGCCAGCAGGACCACAGGGAACACTGAAGCTTTCTTT